The clone carrying this T cell receptor (beta chain) was observed a few times. As yet, its antigen is unknown. This entry is derived from a study of T cells in localized non-small cell lung cancer. Study-level findings and limits: It was uninvolved adjacent lung that showed the highest T cell clonality, exceeding tumor. Only one tumor region went through sequencing, so heterogeneity may still be there.

The repertoire was sequenced with immunoSEQ multiplex PCR; TCRdb's copy has only in-frame clones and lacks some. The table lists approximately 2,000 clones, just over 35% of them singletons. The CDR3 spans 13 residues. V lost 4 bases, J lost 7 bases, and 8 bases stayed unmatched. Per the germline V gene, CDR1 is GTSNPN and CDR2 is SVGIG (reference sequence). This TCR came from a female donor aged 60 or older with stage I lung adenocarcinoma. The gene calls are TRBV30 and TRBJ2-7, with 9 bases lining up with TRBD1. Specimen: lung tumor tissue, collected before any cancer treatment. DNA of the CDR3: TGTGCCTGGACGACACAGGGGGCGTTTGAGCAGTACTTC. Protein product: CAWTTQGAFEQYF.